The 31 T cell receptor beta chains given below trace back to one sample, sequenced in a study of spatial heterogeneity in lung cancer. TCRdb re-called the 5' RACE reads through MiXCR, storing one row per CDR3 protein. The sample yields about 48,000 distinct CDR3 sequences, roughly 5% seen once. The time point: sample taken at primary tumor resection. The starting material was PBMCs, obtained at surgery. Every receptor here comes from a male donor with early-stage non-small cell lung cancer.

In this sample, this clonotype turned up many times. V gene TRBV7-3 combines with J gene TRBJ2-1; no clear D. The CDR3 length is 13 residues. Trimming left V 1 base short and J 4 bases short, with 5 bases between. The germline gives CDR1 SGHTA, CDR2 FQGTGA. CDR3: CASSLRGYNEQFF. In DNA form, the CDR3 reads TGTGCCAGCAGCTTAAGGGGTTACAATGAGCAGTTCTTC.

This clonotype was detected ten times or more. J is TRBJ1-2 and V is TRBV6-6, with 7 bases that match TRBD1. V was clipped by 5 bases and J by 8 bases; unmatched bases: 5. Germline values: CDR1 MNHNY, CDR2 SVGAGI (reference sequence). The CDR3 contains 12 residues. Here the CDR3 reads CASSPTGQGYTF. Written as DNA, the CDR3 is TGTGCCAGCAGTCCGACAGGGCAAGGCTACACCTTC.

This clonotype was picked up many times. This chain uses TRBV6-2 or TRBV6-3 with TRBJ2-1, with no clear D. The ends were cut back, 7 bases at V and 0 bases at J, with 16 bases in the middle. This CDR3 contains 16 residues. CDR1 and CDR2 from the germline V gene are MNHEY and SVGEGT. The CDR3 reads CASNRPSRSSYNEQFF. The CDR3 DNA sequence: TGTGCCAGCAATCGCCCCAGTCGTAGCTCCTACAATGAGCAGTTCTTC.

This clonotype occurred many times. This chain connects TRBV2 to TRBJ2-2; D possibly matches TRBD1 or TRBD2 (5 bases each). Deletions cut 2 bases from V and 8 bases from J, with 21 bases between. Germline V gene lookup returns CDR1 SNHLY and CDR2 FYNNEI. There are 17 residues in the CDR3. CDR3 coding DNA: TGTGCCAGCAGTGAATGGGGGATGAAGGGACGGCCTGGGGAGCTGTTTTTT. It yields the protein CASSEWGMKGRPGELFF.

This clonotype was seen ten or more times. The chain combines TRBV5-1 with TRBJ2-1; D unclear. The V gene lost 1 base and the J gene lost 6 bases, with 8 bases spanning the gap. The CDR3 is 13 residues long. From germline, CDR1 is SGHRS and CDR2 YFSETQ. As DNA, the CDR3 is TGCGCCAGCAGCTTGATGGTTATCAATGAGCAGTTCTTC. It translates to CASSLMVINEQFF.

This clonotype was recorded many times. The genes are TRBV6-1 and TRBJ2-5; TRBD2 matches at 7 bases. CDR3 length: 13 residues. V shed 6 bases and J 0 bases; nucleotides not matched to a gene: 1. Per germline, CDR1 MNHNS and CDR2 SASEGT. The CDR3 is CASSGTNQETQYF. Here the CDR3 DNA reads TGTGCCAGCAGCGGGACTAACCAAGAGACCCAGTACTTC.

This clonotype was observed many times. The chain couples TRBV20-1 to TRBJ1-6; 10 bases agree with TRBD1. The CDR3 is 14 residues long. Germline CDR1 and CDR2: DFQATT and SNEGSKA (reference sequence). V gave up 2 bases and J gave up 10 bases; unmatched junction bases: 5. CDR3: CSARPGQGRSPLHF. The DNA for the CDR3 is TGCAGTGCTAGACCGGGACAGGGGAGGTCACCCCTCCACTTT.

The chain employs TRBV24-1 and TRBJ1-5, with D possibly matching TRBD1 (6 bases). V was cut by 9 bases and J by 0 bases, with 11 bases left in between. This CDR3 is built from 14 residues. The germline gives CDR1 KGHDR, CDR2 SFDVKD. The chain's CDR3 is CATSGHTSNQPQHF. The CDR3 DNA sequence: TGTGCCACCTCGGGACACACTAGCAATCAGCCCCAGCATTTT.

This clonotype was observed many times. J is TRBJ2-5 and V is TRBV27; 13 nucleotides match TRBD2. The CDR3 is 17 residues long. The V segment lost 4 bases and the J segment 4 bases; nucleotides outside the gene matches: 9. In germline, CDR1 is MNHEY, CDR2 SMNVEV (reference sequence). CDR3 region: CASSSSGLAGEGETQYF. CDR3 bases: TGTGCCAGCAGTTCCTCCGGACTAGCGGGAGAGGGAGAGACCCAGTACTTC.

This clonotype was seen ten or more times. The chain is built from TRBV27 and TRBJ2-3, with 9 positions matching TRBD1. J was trimmed by 2 bases and V by 4 bases; bases with no gene match: 4. The CDR3 spans 15 residues. Germline values: CDR1 MNHEY, CDR2 SMNVEV (reference sequence). CDR3 residues: CASSYGQGYTDTQYF. DNA for the CDR3: TGTGCCAGCAGTTACGGACAGGGGTACACAGATACGCAGTATTTT.

This clonotype showed up many times. The chain is built from TRBV7-6 and TRBJ1-1; 7 nucleotides line up with TRBD1. Germline CDR1 SGHVS, CDR2 FNYEAQ. This CDR3 comprises 15 residues. V dropped 6 bases and J dropped 1; count of bases not matched to a gene: 8. The CDR3: CASSQRQGTNTEAFF. The CDR3 coding sequence is TGTGCCAGCAGTCAAAGACAGGGCACGAACACTGAAGCTTTCTTT.

This clonotype was seen ten or more times. This chain joins TRBV7-9 and TRBJ2-1, with no clear D. CDR1 SEHNR and CDR2 FQNEAQ come from the germline V gene (reference sequence). The CDR3 totals 11 residues. Trimming took 6 bases from V and 5 from J, leaving 5 bases between them. The CDR3 DNA reads as TGTGCCAGCAGTCGGAACAATGAGCAGTTCTTC. Translating gives CASSRNNEQFF. The variable domain in full, completed from reference TRBV7-9 and TRBJ2-1, reads DTGVSQNPRHKITKRGQNVTFRCDPISEHNRLYWYRQTLGQGPEFLTYFQNEAQLEKSRLLSDRFSAERPKGSFSTLEIQRTEQGDSAMYLCASSRNNEQFFGPGTRLTVL.

This clonotype was observed at least ten times. V and J are TRBV12-3 or TRBV12-4 and TRBJ2-7, with TRBD1 identical over 9 bases. The CDR3 has 15 amino acids. Trimming at V came to 6 bases and at J to 6 bases, leaving 12 bases not matched to a gene. DNA of the CDR3: TGTGCCAGCAGATACACCGGGACAGGGTCCCTCGAGCAGTACTTC. Protein product: CASRYTGTGSLEQYF.

This clonotype was seen many times. This chain connects TRBV27 to TRBJ1-2, with unresolved D. The germline V and J ends were trimmed by 5 bases and 4 bases, with 11 bases remaining between them. Per germline, CDR1 MNHEY and CDR2 SMNVEV (reference sequence). This CDR3 is 13 amino acids long. The CDR3 protein is CASSTGPSYGYTF. As DNA, the CDR3 is TGTGCCAGCAGTACCGGGCCTTCCTATGGCTACACCTTC.

This clonotype came up a few times. V usage is TRBV27 and J usage is TRBJ1-4, with 8 positions matching TRBD1. Germline CDR1 reads MNHEY; CDR2 reads SMNVEV (reference sequence). The CDR3 has 15 residues. With 1 base clipped from V and 8 bases from J, the junction kept 6 bases outside the gene matches. CDR3 in DNA: TGTGCCAGCAGTTTATACGGGACAGGAGGAGAAAAACTGTTTTTT. Translating it yields CASSLYGTGGEKLFF.

This clonotype was detected many times. The chain links TRBV20-1 to TRBJ2-7, with D maybe TRBD1 (5 bases). Trimming removed 6 bases at V and 2 bases at J, with 17 bases between. Germline CDR1 DFQATT, CDR2 SNEGSKA (reference sequence). This CDR3 has 14 amino acids. The CDR3 sequence is CSARNFQGPYEQYF. In nucleotides, the CDR3 is TGCAGTGCCCGCAACTTTCAGGGTCCCTACGAGCAGTACTTC.

This clonotype occurred many times. The rearrangement links TRBV28 to TRBJ1-1; no reliable D call. There are 14 residues in the CDR3. Germline V gene sequence: CDR1 MDHEN, CDR2 SYDVKM. Between the trimmed V and J ends, which lost 3 bases and 5 bases, there was a span of 13 bases. The CDR3 DNA reads as TGTGCCAGCAGTTTTCTGGGGTTGGGGACTGAAGCTTTCTTT. Translation: CASSFLGLGTEAFF.

There are many counts of this clonotype. The chain carries TRBV7-2 and TRBJ2-7, with 8 bases aligning to TRBD1. Looked up from germline, CDR1 is SGHTA and CDR2 is FQGNSA. The CDR3 runs to 15 residues. V gave up 2 bases and J gave up 4 bases; unmatched junction bases: 7. For the CDR3, the DNA is TGTGCCAGCAGCTTAACCACAGGGGGGCCATACGAGCAGTACTTC. Translation gives CASSLTTGGPYEQYF.

This clonotype occurred many times. V usage is TRBV12-3 or TRBV12-4 and J usage is TRBJ2-3; 9 bases line up with TRBD1. The CDR3 length is 14 residues. V lost 1 base to trimming and J lost 6 bases; unmatched junction nucleotides: 2. Here the CDR3 reads CASSLGQGVDTQYF. The DNA for the CDR3 is TGTGCCAGCAGTTTAGGACAGGGGGTTGATACGCAGTATTTT.

Points on this clonotype: A much larger clone differs by one base, so this may be a read error. This sequence joins TRBV5-1 and TRBJ2-7; D is possibly TRBD1 (5 bases). The CDR3 runs 14 residues. CDR1 and CDR2 (germline): SGHRS, YFSETQ. Trimming took 5 bases from V and 7 from J, leaving 19 bases between them. This chain's CDR3 is CASRQAIGVDEQYF. In DNA form, the CDR3 reads TGCGCCAGCAGACAAGCGATAGGGGTCGATGAGCAGTACTTC.

This clonotype was seen repeatedly, ten times or more. The rearrangement links TRBV20-1 to TRBJ2-3, with 7 bases that match TRBD1. CDR3 size: 15 residues. CDR1 and CDR2 from the germline V gene are DFQATT and SNEGSKA (reference sequence). Trimming took 6 bases from V and 2 from J; bases not matched to a gene: 11. The CDR3 sequence is CSANTGTAPTDTQYF. In DNA form, the CDR3 reads TGCAGTGCCAACACCGGGACAGCTCCCACAGATACGCAGTATTTT.

This clonotype was picked up a small number of times. This chain connects TRBV19 to TRBJ2-7; 8 bases match TRBD2. The V gene end was trimmed by 3 bases and the J gene end by 5 bases; junction bases not matched to a gene: 6. The CDR3 contains 14 residues. Germline CDR1 reads LNHDA; CDR2 reads SQIVND (reference sequence). CDR3 in amino acids: CASSIVAGPNEQYF. The CDR3 nucleotides are TGTGCCAGTAGTATTGTAGCGGGACCGAACGAGCAGTACTTC. Based on the CDR3 plus reference TRBV19 and TRBJ2-7, the full variable domain is DGGITQSPKYLFRKEGQNVTLSCEQNLNHDAMYWYRQDPGQGLRLIYYSQIVNDFQKGDIAEGYSVSREKKESFPLTVTSAQKNPTAFYLCASSIVAGPNEQYFGPGTRLTVT.

This clonotype was recorded at least ten times. The chain carries TRBV20-1 and TRBJ2-1, with 12 positions matching TRBD2. V shed 5 bases, J shed 8 bases, and the junction held 22 bases outside the gene matches. Germline CDR1 reads DFQATT; CDR2 reads SNEGSKA (reference sequence). The CDR3 length is 19 residues. CDR3 in amino acids: CSAFHVTTSGRILGYEQFF. The DNA for the CDR3 is TGCAGTGCTTTCCACGTTACTACTAGCGGGAGGATATTGGGGTATGAGCAGTTCTTC.

This clonotype was detected once. CDR3 nucleotides: TGTGCCAGCAGCTCCCCTGTGGAGGGGGGCGAGACCCAGTACTTC. Residues: CASSSPVEGGETQYF. The rearrangement links TRBV7-3 to TRBJ2-5, with D perhaps assigned TRBD1 or TRBD2 (6 bases each). This CDR3 region has 15 residues. The ends were cut back, 4 bases at V and 5 bases at J, with 17 bases in the middle. Germline assignment: CDR1 SGHTA and CDR2 FQGTGA.

This clonotype was seen many times. V is TRBV7-2 and J is TRBJ1-2; 10 nucleotides match TRBD1. Looked up from germline, CDR1 is SGHTA and CDR2 is FQGNSA. The CDR3 is made up of 15 amino acids. J was trimmed by 3 bases and V by 5 bases; bases with no gene match: 6. CDR3 bases: TGTGCCAGCAGCCCAAAGACAGGGGGCGACTATGGCTACACCTTC. It is translated as CASSPKTGGDYGYTF.

V and J are TRBV6-1 and TRBJ2-4; no firm D call. V was shortened by 4 bases and J by 6 bases, with 13 bases between the two germline ends. The CDR3 sequence is 14 residues long. From germline, CDR1 is MNHNS and CDR2 SASEGT. CDR3 sequence: CASSAGPGVNIQYF. CDR3 nucleotides: TGTGCCAGCAGTGCGGGCCCCGGCGTAAACATTCAGTACTTC.

The sample holds many counts of this clonotype. One junction end disagrees with the germline gene, perhaps due to a read error. The chain has TRBV20-1 and TRBJ2-1; no definite D call. Looked up from germline, CDR1 is DFQATT and CDR2 is SNEGSKA (reference sequence). The CDR3 has 15 residues. The CDR3 coding sequence is TGCAGTGCTAGAGATCGGGCAGGCACGTGGGCCGAGCGGTTCTTC. It encodes CSARDRAGTWAERFF.

In this sample, this clonotype turned up many times. V gene TRBV7-2 combines with J gene TRBJ1-1; TRBD1 matches at 8 bases. Germline loops: CDR1 SGHTA, CDR2 FQGNSA. This CDR3 is built from 16 residues. The trim removed 1 base at V and 3 bases at J, leaving 7 bases unmatched. In DNA form, the CDR3 reads TGTGCCAGCAGCTTAGGGGCAGGGGGCGGATACACTGAAGCTTTCTTT. Translated, it gives CASSLGAGGGYTEAFF.

This clonotype was recorded at least ten times. The chain uses TRBV3-1 and TRBJ1-1; possibly TRBD1 for D (5 bases). The V gene lost 4 bases and the J gene lost 4 bases, with 10 bases spanning the gap. In germline, CDR1 is LGHDT, CDR2 YNNKEL (reference sequence). There are 13 residues in the CDR3. The CDR3 sequence is CASSREGSTEAFF. CDR3 bases: TGTGCCAGCAGCCGAGAGGGGAGCACTGAAGCTTTCTTT. The whole variable domain, filled in from reference TRBV3-1 and TRBJ1-1, reads DTAVSQTPKYLVTQMGNDKSIKCEQNLGHDTMYWYKQDSKKFLKIMFSYNNKELIINETVPNRFSPKSPDKAHLNLHINSLELGDSAVYFCASSREGSTEAFFGQGTRLTVV.

This clonotype showed up many times. The chain carries TRBV6-5 and TRBJ2-5; perhaps TRBD1 as D (5 bases). This CDR3 region has 16 residues. The germline V and J ends were trimmed by 6 bases and 5 bases, with 22 bases remaining between them. The germline V gene has CDR1 MNHEY and CDR2 SVGAGI. The CDR3 here is CASRPMRYSKGETQYF. The CDR3 DNA follows: TGTGCCAGCAGGCCCATGAGATACTCTAAGGGGGAGACCCAGTACTTC.

This clonotype was counted many times. The V and J genes are TRBV6-1 and TRBJ1-5; maybe TRBD1 (6 bases). V was shortened by 7 bases and J by 3 bases, with 16 bases between the two germline ends. The CDR3 contains 15 residues. Germline CDR1 is MNHNS and CDR2 is SASEGT. The CDR3 DNA sequence: TGTGCCAGCACCCCCCGGGGGCAGGTCAATCAGCCCCAGCATTTT. It is translated as CASTPRGQVNQPQHF.